These T cell receptor beta chains were read from a single sample in a study of regulatory T cells in long-lasting Graves disease. TCRdb redid the calling of the multiplex PCR reads with MiXCR, one entry per CDR3 protein. The sample has approximately 230,000 distinct CDR3 sequences, 18% seen once. The sample was peripheral blood mononuclear cells (PBMCs), taken at new diagnosis, from a patient treated with antithyroid drugs. These receptors originate from a female donor with Graves disease. Both conserved end residues are part of each CDR3. Each record gives: D gene, J gene, V gene, clone size, CDR3 protein, CDR3 DNA. A D gene is named only where the DNA matches it firmly. The size of a clone is reported for some rows only, either as once, few or many, or as a class for expanded clones.

d_call: NA; j_call: TRBJ2-1; v_call: TRBV7-9; clone_size: NA; cdr3_aa: CASSSARGENGQFF; cdr3_nt: TGTGCCAGCAGTTCCGCCAGGGGAGAGAATGGGCAGTTCTTC
d_call: NA; j_call: TRBJ1-4; v_call: TRBV7-9; clone_size: few; cdr3_aa: CASSPPAYTREKLFF; cdr3_nt: TGTGCCAGCAGCCCCCCAGCTTATACCCGTGAAAAACTGTTTTTT
d_call: TRBD1; j_call: TRBJ1-2; v_call: TRBV7-9; clone_size: many; cdr3_aa: CASSITGGQGYTF; cdr3_nt: TGTGCCAGCAGCATAACAGGGGGCCAGGGCTACACCTTC
d_call: NA; j_call: TRBJ2-2; v_call: TRBV19; clone_size: many; cdr3_aa: CASRGFITGELFF; cdr3_nt: TGTGCCAGTAGAGGGTTCATCACCGGGGAGCTGTTTTTT
d_call: TRBD2; j_call: TRBJ2-1; v_call: TRBV7-2; clone_size: many; cdr3_aa: CASSPSWGLEVF; cdr3_nt: TGTGCCAGCAGCCCCTCTTGGGGACTAGAAGTCTTC
d_call: NA; j_call: TRBJ2-5; v_call: TRBV11-1; clone_size: many; cdr3_aa: CASSLGYASAETQYF; cdr3_nt: TGTGCCAGCAGCTTAGGATACGCCTCCGCCGAGACCCAGTACTTC
d_call: NA; j_call: TRBJ2-2; v_call: TRBV27; clone_size: many; cdr3_aa: CASSKGGNTGELFF; cdr3_nt: TGTGCCAGCAGTAAAGGGGGGAACACCGGGGAGCTGTTTTTT
d_call: NA; j_call: TRBJ2-1; v_call: TRBV28; clone_size: many; cdr3_aa: CASSLWVSYNEQFF; cdr3_nt: TGTGCCAGCAGTTTATGGGTGTCCTACAATGAGCAGTTCTTC
d_call: TRBD1; j_call: TRBJ2-7; v_call: TRBV3-1; clone_size: NA; cdr3_aa: CASSLIGTGDEQYF; cdr3_nt: TGTGCCAGCAGCCTCATAGGGACAGGTGACGAGCAGTACTTC
d_call: NA; j_call: TRBJ1-2; v_call: TRBV24-1; clone_size: many; cdr3_aa: CATSDPLYGYTF; cdr3_nt: TGTGCCACCAGTGACCCCCTCTATGGCTACACCTTC
d_call: NA; j_call: TRBJ2-1; v_call: TRBV20-1; clone_size: few; cdr3_aa: CSARALQGYDYF; cdr3_nt: TGCAGTGCTAGAGCCCTACAGGGCTACGATTACTTC
d_call: NA; j_call: TRBJ2-6; v_call: TRBV5-1; clone_size: many; cdr3_aa: CASSLALRTDLSGANVLTF; cdr3_nt: TGCGCCAGCAGCTTGGCCCTCAGGACAGACCTCTCTGGGGCCAACGTCCTGACTTTC
d_call: NA; j_call: TRBJ2-5; v_call: TRBV6-1; clone_size: once; cdr3_aa: CASSQEWVEGETQYF; cdr3_nt: TGTGCCAGCAGCCAAGAGTGGGTGGAGGGGGAGACCCAGTACTTC
d_call: NA; j_call: TRBJ2-2; v_call: TRBV6-2/TRBV6-3; clone_size: NA; cdr3_aa: CASSGIGQNGELFF; cdr3_nt: TGTGCCAGCAGCGGAATAGGGCAAAACGGGGAGCTGTTTTTT
d_call: NA; j_call: TRBJ1-2; v_call: TRBV20-1; clone_size: many; cdr3_aa: CSARDGTGYGYTF; cdr3_nt: TGCAGTGCTAGAGATGGCACAGGGTATGGCTACACCTTC
d_call: NA; j_call: TRBJ2-3; v_call: TRBV25-1; clone_size: NA; cdr3_aa: CASSEGGGGASDTQYF; cdr3_nt: TGTGCCAGCAGTGAAGGGGGGGGGGGCGCATCCGATACGCAGTATTTT
d_call: TRBD2; j_call: TRBJ2-7; v_call: TRBV20-1; clone_size: many; cdr3_aa: CSASGASLADTNYEQYF; cdr3_nt: TGCAGTGCTAGCGGAGCGTCCCTAGCGGACACCAACTACGAGCAGTACTTC
d_call: NA; j_call: TRBJ2-1; v_call: TRBV7-9; clone_size: NA; cdr3_aa: CASSLSLTRNSEQFF; cdr3_nt: TGTGCCAGCAGCTTGTCCCTAACGAGAAATAGTGAGCAGTTCTTC
d_call: NA; j_call: TRBJ2-1; v_call: TRBV9; clone_size: NA; cdr3_aa: CASTGSGYNEQFF; cdr3_nt: TGTGCCAGCACCGGGAGCGGGTACAATGAGCAGTTCTTC
d_call: NA; j_call: TRBJ1-1; v_call: TRBV11-3; clone_size: many; cdr3_aa: CASSLGPENTEAFF; cdr3_nt: TGTGCCAGCAGCTTAGGACCAGAGAACACTGAAGCTTTCTTT
d_call: TRBD1; j_call: TRBJ2-5; v_call: TRBV28; clone_size: many; cdr3_aa: CASSNAGGRVTQYF; cdr3_nt: TGTGCCAGCAGCAACGCAGGGGGTAGGGTGACCCAGTACTTC
d_call: NA; j_call: TRBJ1-1; v_call: TRBV19; clone_size: many; cdr3_aa: CASSFILRGVTEAFF; cdr3_nt: TGTGCCAGTAGTTTTATTCTCCGGGGAGTCACTGAAGCTTTCTTT
d_call: NA; j_call: TRBJ2-2; v_call: TRBV30; clone_size: many; cdr3_aa: CAWRAGTDGDTGELFF; cdr3_nt: TGTGCCTGGAGGGCCGGGACGGACGGTGACACCGGGGAGCTGTTTTTT
d_call: NA; j_call: TRBJ2-2; v_call: TRBV6-2/TRBV6-3; clone_size: many; cdr3_aa: CASSYVLDSLYTGELFF; cdr3_nt: TGTGCCAGCAGTTACGTGCTGGACAGTTTGTACACCGGGGAGCTGTTTTTT
d_call: TRBD1; j_call: TRBJ2-1; v_call: TRBV6-1; clone_size: many; cdr3_aa: CASSLNRGSNEQFF; cdr3_nt: TGTGCCAGCAGTCTAAACAGGGGAAGCAATGAGCAGTTCTTC